This entry lists 5 T cell receptor beta chains sequenced from one sample in a study of cytomegalovirus exposure and HLA in healthy donors (dated by TCRdb to the late 2010s). Library method: the immunoSEQ multiplex PCR assay. The source is immuneACCESS, and TCRdb retained only in-frame sequences with V and J called. Part of the clones is not carried over; for the studies checked, unresolved V genes explain less than half of this, and the remainder is unexplained. Present in this sample are over 200,000 clones, around four fifths of which were seen just once. The biggest ten clones account for over 11% of the sample. The specimen sequenced was PBMCs. The source of these receptors is a woman aged 30 to 39 in good health and CMV-seropositive.

V and J are TRBV30 and TRBJ2-7, with D possibly being TRBD1 (6 bases). Per germline, CDR1 GTSNPN and CDR2 SVGIG (reference sequence). The CDR3 is made up of 14 amino acids. V shed 3 bases and J shed 2 bases, with 14 bases lying between them. The CDR3 coding sequence is TGTGCCTGGAGCCCTGGGACACCTCCCTACGAGCAGTACTTC. This gives the protein CAWSPGTPPYEQYF.

This chain uses TRBV6-5 with TRBJ2-7, with D uncertain. Germline V gives CDR1 MNHEY, CDR2 SVGAGI. This CDR3 comprises 15 residues. V was shortened by 2 bases and J by 2 bases, with 13 bases between the two germline ends. CDR3 sequence reads: CASSYEKAKTYEQYF. CDR3 nucleotide sequence: TGTGCCAGCAGTTACGAAAAGGCGAAAACCTACGAGCAGTACTTC.

V usage is TRBV5-4 and J usage is TRBJ2-4; TRBD2 might be the D (5 bases). V was clipped by 1 base and J by 5 bases, with 7 bases between them. The CDR3 length is 13 residues. The germline V gene encodes CDR1 SGHNT and CDR2 YYREEE (reference sequence). The CDR3 sequence: CASSLIGENIQYF. Written as DNA, the CDR3 is TGTGCCAGCAGCTTGATCGGGGAAAACATTCAGTACTTC.

The chain has TRBV5-1 and TRBJ1-4; no reliable D call. V was pared by 0 bases and J by 8 bases, with 20 bases between. CDR1 and CDR2 (germline): SGHRS, YFSETQ. The CDR3 runs 17 residues. CDR3 sequence reads: CASSLDMLGRGGEKLFF. The CDR3, as DNA: TGCGCCAGCAGCTTGGACATGTTGGGCCGAGGAGGGGAAAAACTGTTTTTT.

The rearrangement joins TRBV4-1 to TRBJ2-5; 11 bases fit TRBD2. Germline V gives CDR1 MGHRA, CDR2 YSYEKL. J gave up 2 bases and V 3 bases, and 5 bases lay outside the gene matches. There are 16 residues in the CDR3. CDR3: CASSQTGTSGQETQYF. CDR3 nucleotide sequence: TGCGCCAGCAGCCAGACCGGGACTAGCGGACAAGAGACCCAGTACTTC.